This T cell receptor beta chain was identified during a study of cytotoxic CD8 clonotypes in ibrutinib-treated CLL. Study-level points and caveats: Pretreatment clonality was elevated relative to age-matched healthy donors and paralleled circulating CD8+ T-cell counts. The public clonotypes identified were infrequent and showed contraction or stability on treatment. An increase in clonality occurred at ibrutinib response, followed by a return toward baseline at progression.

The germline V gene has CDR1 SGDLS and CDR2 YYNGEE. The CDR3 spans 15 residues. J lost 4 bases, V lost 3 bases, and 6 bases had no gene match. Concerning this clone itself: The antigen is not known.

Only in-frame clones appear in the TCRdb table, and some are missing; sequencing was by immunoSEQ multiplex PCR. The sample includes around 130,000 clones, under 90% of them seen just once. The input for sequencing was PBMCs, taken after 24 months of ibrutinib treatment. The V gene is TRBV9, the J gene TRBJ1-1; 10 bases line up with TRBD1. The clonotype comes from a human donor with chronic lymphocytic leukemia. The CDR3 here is CASSGRQGAVTEAFF. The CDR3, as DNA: TGTGCCAGCAGCGGACGACAGGGGGCAGTCACTGAAGCTTTCTTT. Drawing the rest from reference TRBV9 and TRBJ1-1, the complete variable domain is DSGVTQTPKHLITATGQRVTLRCSPRSGDLSVYWYQQSLDQGLQFLIQYYNGEERAKGNILERFSAQQFPDLHSELNLSSLELGDSALYFCASSGRQGAVTEAFFGQGTRLTVV.